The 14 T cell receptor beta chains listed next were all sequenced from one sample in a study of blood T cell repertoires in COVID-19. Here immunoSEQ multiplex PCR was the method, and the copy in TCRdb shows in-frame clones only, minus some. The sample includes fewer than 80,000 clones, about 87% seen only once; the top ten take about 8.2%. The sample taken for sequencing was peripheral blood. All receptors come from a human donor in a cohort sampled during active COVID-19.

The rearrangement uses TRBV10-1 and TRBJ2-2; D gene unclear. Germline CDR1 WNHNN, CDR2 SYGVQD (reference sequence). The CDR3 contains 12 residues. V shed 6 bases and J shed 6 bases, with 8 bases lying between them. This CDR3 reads CASSLRSGELFF. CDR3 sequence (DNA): TGCGCCAGCAGCCTCCGTTCCGGGGAGCTGTTTTTT.

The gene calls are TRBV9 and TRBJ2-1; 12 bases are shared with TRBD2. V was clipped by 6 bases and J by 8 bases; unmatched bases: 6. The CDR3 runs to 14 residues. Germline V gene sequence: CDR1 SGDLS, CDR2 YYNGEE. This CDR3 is CASTLAGGPDEQFF. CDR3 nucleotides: TGTGCCAGCACCCTAGCGGGGGGGCCCGATGAGCAGTTCTTC.

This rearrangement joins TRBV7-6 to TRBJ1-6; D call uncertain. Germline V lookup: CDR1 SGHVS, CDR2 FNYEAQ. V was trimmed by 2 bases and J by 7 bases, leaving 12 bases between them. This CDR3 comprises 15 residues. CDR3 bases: TGTGCCAGCAGCTTATCCCGGGTTGAGAATTCACCCCTCCACTTT. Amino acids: CASSLSRVENSPLHF.

The CDR3 DNA sequence: TGTGCCAGCAGCTCTCTACGGAACACTGAAGCTTTCTTT. It is translated as CASSSLRNTEAFF. The chain has TRBV5-4 and TRBJ1-1; no clear D. The CDR3 contains 13 residues. CDR1 is SGHNT and CDR2 is YYREEE in the germline V gene (reference sequence). V shed 3 bases and J shed 1 base, with 7 bases lying between them.

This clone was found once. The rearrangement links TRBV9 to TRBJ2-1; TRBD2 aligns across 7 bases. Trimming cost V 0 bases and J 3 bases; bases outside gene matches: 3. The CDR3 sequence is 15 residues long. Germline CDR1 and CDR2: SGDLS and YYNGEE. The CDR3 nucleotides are TGTGCCAGCAGCGTAGATACTAGCGACTACAATGAGCAGTTCTTC. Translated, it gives CASSVDTSDYNEQFF.

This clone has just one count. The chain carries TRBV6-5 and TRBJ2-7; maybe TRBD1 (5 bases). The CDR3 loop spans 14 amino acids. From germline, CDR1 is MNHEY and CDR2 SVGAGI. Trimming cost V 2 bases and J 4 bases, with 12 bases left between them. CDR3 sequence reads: CASSYRDRAYEQYF. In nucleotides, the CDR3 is TGTGCCAGCAGTTACCGAGACAGAGCTTACGAGCAGTACTTC.

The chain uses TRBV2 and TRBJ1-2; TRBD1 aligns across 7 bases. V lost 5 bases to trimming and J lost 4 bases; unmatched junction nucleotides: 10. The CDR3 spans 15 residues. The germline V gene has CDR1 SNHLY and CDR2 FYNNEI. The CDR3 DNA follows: TGTGCCAGCAGTCAAAGGGGGCAGGAAGTCTATGGCTACACCTTC. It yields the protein CASSQRGQEVYGYTF.

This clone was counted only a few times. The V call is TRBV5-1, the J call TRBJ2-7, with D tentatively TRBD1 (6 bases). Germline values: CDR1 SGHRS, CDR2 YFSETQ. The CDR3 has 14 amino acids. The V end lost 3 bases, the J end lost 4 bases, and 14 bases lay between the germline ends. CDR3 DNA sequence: TGCGCCAGCAGCTCCTGGACAGAGACTTACGAGCAGTACTTC. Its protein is CASSSWTETYEQYF.

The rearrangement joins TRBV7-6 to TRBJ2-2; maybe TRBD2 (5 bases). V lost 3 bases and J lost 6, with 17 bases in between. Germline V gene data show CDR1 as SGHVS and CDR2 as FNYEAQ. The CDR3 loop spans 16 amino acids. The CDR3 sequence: CASSFGLLDSPGELFF. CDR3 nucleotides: TGTGCCAGCAGCTTTGGTTTACTAGATTCACCCGGGGAGCTGTTTTTT. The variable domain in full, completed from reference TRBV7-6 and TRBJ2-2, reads GAGVSQSPRYKVTKRGQDVALRCDPISGHVSLYWYRQALGQGPEFLTYFNYEAQQDKSGLPNDRFSAERPEGSISTLTIQRTEQRDSAMYRCASSFGLLDSPGELFFGEGSRLTVL.

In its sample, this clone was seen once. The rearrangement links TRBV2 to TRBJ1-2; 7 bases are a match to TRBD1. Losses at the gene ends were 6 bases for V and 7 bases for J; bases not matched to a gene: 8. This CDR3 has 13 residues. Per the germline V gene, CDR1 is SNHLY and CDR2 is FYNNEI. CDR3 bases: TGTGCCAGCAGAGGGGACAGCCCTTTTGGCTACACCTTC. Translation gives CASRGDSPFGYTF.

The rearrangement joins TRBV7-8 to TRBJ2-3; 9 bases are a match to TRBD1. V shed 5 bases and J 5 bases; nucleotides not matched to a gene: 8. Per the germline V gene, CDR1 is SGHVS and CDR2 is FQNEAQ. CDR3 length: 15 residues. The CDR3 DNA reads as TGTGCCAGCAGCAAGACAGGGGGAGGCAGAGATACGCAGTATTTT. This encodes CASSKTGGGRDTQYF.

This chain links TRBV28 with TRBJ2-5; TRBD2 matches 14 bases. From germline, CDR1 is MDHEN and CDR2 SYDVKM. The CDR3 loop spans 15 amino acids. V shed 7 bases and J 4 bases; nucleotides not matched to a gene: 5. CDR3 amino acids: CASTGLAGEGETQYF. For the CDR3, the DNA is TGTGCCAGCACGGGACTAGCGGGAGAAGGAGAGACCCAGTACTTC. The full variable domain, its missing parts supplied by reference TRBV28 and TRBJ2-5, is DVKVTQSSRYLVKRTGEKVFLECVQDMDHENMFWYRQDPGLGLRLIYFSYDVKMKEKGDIPEGYSVSREKKERFSLILESASTNQTSMYLCASTGLAGEGETQYFGPGTRLLVL.

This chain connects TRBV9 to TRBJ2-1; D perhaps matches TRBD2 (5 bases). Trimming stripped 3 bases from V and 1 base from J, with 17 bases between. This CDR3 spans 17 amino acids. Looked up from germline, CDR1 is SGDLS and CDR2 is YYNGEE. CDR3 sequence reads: CASSAGGARKSYNEQFF. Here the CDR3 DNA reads TGTGCCAGCAGCGCAGGAGGAGCGAGGAAGTCCTACAATGAGCAGTTCTTC.

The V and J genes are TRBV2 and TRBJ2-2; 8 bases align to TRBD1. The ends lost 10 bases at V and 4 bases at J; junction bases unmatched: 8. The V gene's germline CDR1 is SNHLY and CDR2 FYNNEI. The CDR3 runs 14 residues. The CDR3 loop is CANRRQGSTGELFF. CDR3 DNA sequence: TGTGCCAACCGTCGACAGGGGTCCACCGGGGAGCTGTTTTTT.